Listed below are T cell receptor beta chains from one sample, sequenced in a study of blood T cell repertoires in COVID-19. Sequencing was performed with immunoSEQ multiplex PCR; in TCRdb, only in-frame clones are kept and a portion is missing. The sample gives about 160,000 clones, over 80% of which show up once; 4.4% is in the top ten. The source material was PBMCs or T cells enriched from blood (not recorded which). Source of these receptors: a woman aged 45 to 65 who had recovered from COVID-19. Each CDR3 is given with its conserved first and last residue. D genes are given only for firm matches. Clone size is stated in some rows and not others, as once, few, many or a class when expanded.

TRBV15,-,TRBJ2-2,13,-,TGTGCCACCAGCAGAGATATCGGTGGGGAGCTGTTTTTT,CATSRDIGGELFF
TRBV18,TRBD1,TRBJ2-2,15,-,TGTGCCAGCTCATGGGGACAGGGGAACACCGGGGAGCTGTTTTTT,CASSWGQGNTGELFF
TRBV18,TRBD1,TRBJ2-5,13,-,TGTGCCTGCCACGGGACAGGAGAAGAGACCCAGTACTTC,CACHGTGEETQYF
TRBV30,-,TRBJ1-2,14,-,TGTGCCTGGAGTCCTCTCCCAGCTAACTATGGCTACACCTTC,CAWSPLPANYGYTF
TRBV5-6,-,TRBJ1-3,15,-,TGTGCCAGCAGCTTGGACCCCTCGAGCTTAAACACCATATATTTT,CASSLDPSSLNTIYF
TRBV15,TRBD2,TRBJ2-2,15,few,TGTGCCACCACGACCGGACTAGCGGGCACCGGGGAGCTGTTTTTT,CATTTGLAGTGELFF
TRBV18,-,TRBJ1-1,14,many,TGTGCCAGCTCCTCGGGGTTATCTAACACTGAAGCTTTCTTT,CASSSGLSNTEAFF
TRBV5-4,-,TRBJ2-5,14,once,TGTGCCAGCAGCTTGGGGACAGCCGGCGAGACCCAGTACTTC,CASSLGTAGETQYF
TRBV6-4,-,TRBJ1-4,13,-,TGTGCCAGCAGGGGACAAAACGACGAAAAACTGTTTTTT,CASRGQNDEKLFF
TRBV11-3,TRBD1,TRBJ1-2,16,-,TGTGCCAGCAGCTTGGGGACAGGGCAACTTAACTATGGCTACACCTTC,CASSLGTGQLNYGYTF
TRBV30,TRBD1,TRBJ1-6,15,few,TGTGCCTGGACCCTCTCCGGGACAGGGAATTCACCCCTCCACTTT,CAWTLSGTGNSPLHF
TRBV25-1,TRBD2,TRBJ2-5,15,-,TGTGCCAGCCCGAGGGGGCTAGCGGGAGTTGAGACCCAGTACTTC,CASPRGLAGVETQYF
TRBV2,-,TRBJ1-5,14,once,TGTGCCAGCAGCTACCCACAGGGAGATCAGCCCCAGCATTTT,CASSYPQGDQPQHF
TRBV19,-,TRBJ1-2,14,-,TGTGCCAGTAGTATAAACTCCCTGCTGAGTGGCTACACCTTC,CASSINSLLSGYTF
TRBV5-1,TRBD1,TRBJ2-3,15,-,TGCGCCAGCAGCTTGGGACAGGGGGATGCAGATACGCAGTATTTT,CASSLGQGDADTQYF
TRBV24-1,TRBD2,TRBJ2-3,19,once,TGTGCCACCAGTGATTTGGGGGCTAGCGGGGGGCCCCCTGCAGATACGCAGTATTTT,CATSDLGASGGPPADTQYF
TRBV4-2,-,TRBJ2-1,15,-,TGTGCCAGCAGCCAAGACAGGTCCCCTATCAATGAGCAGTTCTTC,CASSQDRSPINEQFF
TRBV5-1,-,TRBJ1-3,17,-,TGCGCCAGCAGCTTGTTTTTCTCCGGGGGGCAAGGAAACACCATATATTTT,CASSLFFSGGQGNTIYF
TRBV5-1,TRBD1,TRBJ1-2,14,-,TGCGCCAGCAGTCCCCCCGGGACAGGGGAAGGCTACACCTTC,CASSPPGTGEGYTF
TRBV11-2,-,TRBJ2-3,15,-,TGTGCCAGCAGCTTGGAGGGGCCCCGGGGAGATACGCAGTATTTT,CASSLEGPRGDTQYF
TRBV7-8,-,TRBJ1-1,16,-,TGTGCCAGCAGCTTAAATCCCCCTCAGGGTAACACTGAAGCTTTCTTT,CASSLNPPQGNTEAFF
TRBV2,TRBD2,TRBJ2-1,15,-,TGTGCCAGCAGTGAATCCGGGGGGGCCTACAATGAGCAGTTCTTC,CASSESGGAYNEQFF
TRBV30,-,TRBJ1-1,13,-,TGTGCCTGGAGTGCTATTCCAGGCACTGAAGCTTTCTTT,CAWSAIPGTEAFF
TRBV30,-,TRBJ2-6,13,-,TGTGCCTGGAATTCGGTTGGGGCCAACGTCCTGACTTTC,CAWNSVGANVLTF
TRBV5-1,TRBD1,TRBJ1-2,14,few,TGCGCCAGCAGCCCTTCCACAGGGGTCGTCGGCTACACCTTC,CASSPSTGVVGYTF
TRBV5-8,TRBD1,TRBJ1-2,13,-,TGTGCCAGTGGGGACAGGGACTGGCGCGGCTACACCTTC,CASGDRDWRGYTF